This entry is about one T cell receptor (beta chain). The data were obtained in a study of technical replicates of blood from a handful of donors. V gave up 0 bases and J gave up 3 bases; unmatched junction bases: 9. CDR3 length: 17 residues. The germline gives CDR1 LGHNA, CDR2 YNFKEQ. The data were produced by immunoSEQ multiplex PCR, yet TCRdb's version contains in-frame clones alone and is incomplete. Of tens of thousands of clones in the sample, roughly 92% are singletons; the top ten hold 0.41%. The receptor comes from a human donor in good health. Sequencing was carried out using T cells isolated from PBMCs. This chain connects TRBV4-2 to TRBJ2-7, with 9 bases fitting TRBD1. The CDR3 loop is CASSQEGAGQGIYEQYF. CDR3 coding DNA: TGTGCCAGCAGCCAAGAAGGGGCGGGACAGGGAATCTACGAGCAGTACTTC.